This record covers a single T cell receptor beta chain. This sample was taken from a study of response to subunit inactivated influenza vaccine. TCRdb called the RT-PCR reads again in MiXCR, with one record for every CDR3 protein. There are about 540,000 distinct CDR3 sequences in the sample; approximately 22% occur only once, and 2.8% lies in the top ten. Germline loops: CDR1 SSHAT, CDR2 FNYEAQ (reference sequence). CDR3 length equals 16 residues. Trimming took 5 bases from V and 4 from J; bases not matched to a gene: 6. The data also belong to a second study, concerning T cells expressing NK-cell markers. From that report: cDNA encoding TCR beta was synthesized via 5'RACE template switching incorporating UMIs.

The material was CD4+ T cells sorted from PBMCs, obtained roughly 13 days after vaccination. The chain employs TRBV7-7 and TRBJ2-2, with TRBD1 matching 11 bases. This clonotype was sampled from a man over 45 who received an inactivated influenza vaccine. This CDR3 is CASSRSGTGGTGELFF. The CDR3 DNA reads TGTGCCAGCAGCCGATCCGGGACAGGGGGCACCGGGGAGCTGTTTTTT. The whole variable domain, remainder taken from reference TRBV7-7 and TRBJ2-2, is GAGVSQSPRYKVTKRGQDVTLRCDPISSHATLYWYQQALGQGPEFLTYFNYEAQPDKSGLPSDRFSAERPEGSISTLTIQRTEQRDSAMYRCASSRSGTGGTGELFFGEGSRLTVL.